A selection of T cell receptor beta chains follows, all from one sample in a study of identical twins. MiXCR, run by TCRdb on the 5' RACE reads, gives a single entry per CDR3 protein. The sample lists around 490,000 distinct CDR3 sequences, approximately 20% occurring once. These data were also filed under a second study, of yellow fever vaccine responses in identical twins.

The sample comprised CD4+ T cells sorted from blood. The receptors here all came from a woman between 18 and 30 years old in good health. CDR3s include the opening cysteine and the closing phenylalanine or tryptophan. D genes are given only for firm matches. Not every row has a clone size; where given, it reads once, few, many or a size class.

V: TRBV15; D: TRBD2; size: .; J: TRBJ2-3; CDR3: CATSRLPLAGATDTQYF; DNA: TGTGCCACCAGCAGACTCCCGCTAGCGGGAGCGACAGATACGCAGTATTTT
V: TRBV24-1; D: .; size: .; J: TRBJ2-3; CDR3: CATSGRGLADTQYF; DNA: TGTGCCACCAGTGGTCGGGGTTTGGCAGATACGCAGTATTTT
V: TRBV9; D: .; size: .; J: TRBJ2-2; CDR3: CASSVRAGTLANTGELFF; DNA: TGTGCCAGCAGCGTAAGGGCAGGGACATTAGCGAACACCGGGGAGCTGTTTTTT
V: TRBV25-1; D: .; size: few; J: TRBJ2-2; CDR3: CASLHLLTGELFF; DNA: TGTGCCAGCCTCCATCTTCTGACCGGGGAGCTGTTTTTT
V: TRBV4-2; D: .; size: few; J: TRBJ2-1; CDR3: CASSQESGQFF; DNA: TGTGCCAGCAGCCAAGAAAGTGGGCAGTTCTTC
V: TRBV4-2; D: .; size: .; J: TRBJ2-2; CDR3: CASSPAGTAGHRGELFF; DNA: TGTGCCAGCAGCCCGGCGGGGACAGCCGGACATCGCGGGGAGCTGTTTTTT
V: TRBV15; D: TRBD2; size: .; J: TRBJ2-3; CDR3: CATSSIAGSTDTQYF; DNA: TGTGCCACCAGCAGTATAGCGGGGAGCACAGATACGCAGTATTTT
V: TRBV2; D: TRBD1; size: .; J: TRBJ1-2; CDR3: CASSDDYTSGGYGYTF; DNA: TGTGCCAGCAGTGACGACTATACCTCAGGGGGGTATGGCTACACCTTC
V: TRBV5-1; D: TRBD1; size: few; J: TRBJ2-1; CDR3: CASSSDQGDNEQFF; DNA: TGCGCCAGCAGCTCGGACCAGGGGGACAATGAGCAGTTCTTC
V: TRBV20-1; D: TRBD2; size: few; J: TRBJ2-1; CDR3: CSARLAGGPNEQFF; DNA: TGCAGTGCTAGGCTAGCGGGGGGCCCCAATGAGCAGTTCTTC
V: TRBV5-1; D: TRBD1; size: few; J: TRBJ2-2; CDR3: CASSLQRTGSGTGELFF; DNA: TGCGCCAGCAGCCTACAACGGACAGGGTCGGGCACCGGGGAGCTGTTTTTT
V: TRBV4-1; D: .; size: few; J: TRBJ2-5; CDR3: CASSQVAQQETQYF; DNA: TGCGCCAGCAGCCAAGTCGCACAGCAAGAGACCCAGTACTTC
V: TRBV12-3/TRBV12-4; D: TRBD1; size: .; J: TRBJ1-6; CDR3: CASRDRDSYNSPLHF; DNA: TGTGCCAGTCGGGACAGGGATTCCTATAATTCACCCCTCCACTTT
V: TRBV7-9; D: TRBD2; size: .; J: TRBJ2-3; CDR3: CASSLDIAGSTDTQYF; DNA: TGTGCCAGCAGCTTAGATATAGCGGGAAGCACAGATACGCAGTATTTT
V: TRBV7-9; D: .; size: .; J: TRBJ2-2; CDR3: CASSLVSGYAGELFF; DNA: TGTGCCAGCAGCTTAGTGTCGGGTTATGCCGGGGAGCTGTTTTTT
V: TRBV4-1; D: TRBD2; size: .; J: TRBJ2-1; CDR3: CASSQAPPGLAGVSSYNEQFF; DNA: TGCGCCAGCAGCCAAGCTCCGCCGGGACTAGCGGGTGTAAGCTCCTACAATGAGCAGTTCTTC
V: TRBV7-9; D: .; size: few; J: TRBJ2-2; CDR3: CASSPKNLGRRTGELFF; DNA: TGTGCCAGCAGCCCCAAGAATCTGGGGCGCCGCACCGGGGAGCTGTTTTTT
V: TRBV2; D: .; size: few; J: TRBJ2-5; CDR3: CASSEVPKGF; DNA: TGTGCCAGCAGTGAAGTGCCTAAGGGCTTC
V: TRBV7-9; D: TRBD2; size: .; J: TRBJ2-7; CDR3: CASTRGGDLNEQYF; DNA: TGTGCCAGCACTCGCGGGGGTGACCTCAACGAGCAGTACTTC
V: TRBV6-5; D: TRBD1; size: .; J: TRBJ2-7; CDR3: CASSHRGPAYEQYF; DNA: TGTGCCAGCAGTCACAGGGGGCCGGCTTACGAGCAGTACTTC
V: TRBV12-3/TRBV12-4; D: TRBD2; size: .; J: TRBJ2-5; CDR3: CASSRRTSGNQETQYF; DNA: TGTGCCAGCAGCCGTCGGACTAGCGGAAACCAAGAGACCCAGTACTTC
V: TRBV10-3; D: .; size: .; J: TRBJ2-7; CDR3: CAISGGIGLTYEQYF; DNA: TGTGCCATCAGTGGGGGGATAGGATTAACCTACGAGCAGTACTTC
V: TRBV7-9; D: .; size: few; J: TRBJ2-7; CDR3: CASSVASVGEQYF; DNA: TGTGCCAGCAGCGTAGCCTCTGTCGGCGAGCAGTACTTC
V: TRBV3-1; D: .; size: few; J: TRBJ1-1; CDR3: CASSQGQLMNTEAFF; DNA: TGTGCCAGCAGCCAAGGACAGCTCATGAACACTGAAGCTTTCTTT
V: TRBV5-1; D: .; size: .; J: TRBJ1-1; CDR3: CASSLLPLTLDTEAFF; DNA: TGCGCCAGCAGCTTGTTGCCCCTAACATTGGACACTGAAGCTTTCTTT
V: TRBV18; D: .; size: .; J: TRBJ2-7; CDR3: CASSPSYHRYEQYF; DNA: TGTGCCAGCTCACCATCCTACCACCGCTACGAGCAGTACTTC
V: TRBV24-1; D: TRBD2; size: .; J: TRBJ2-5; CDR3: CATSWGGAGETQYF; DNA: TGTGCCACCAGCTGGGGAGGGGCAGGGGAGACCCAGTACTTC
V: TRBV12-3/TRBV12-4; D: .; size: .; J: TRBJ2-2; CDR3: CASSLRTSSTGELFF; DNA: TGTGCCAGCAGTTTACGCACGTCTAGCACCGGGGAGCTGTTTTTT